Following are 6 T cell receptor beta chains from one sample sequenced in a study of T-cell memory formation after mild COVID-19. TCRdb redid the calling of the 5' RACE reads with MiXCR, one entry per CDR3 protein. The sample has 550,000 to 650,000 distinct CDR3 sequences, roughly 17% seen once. The specimen sequenced was PBMCs or a T cell subset sorted from them (not recorded which). The receptors derive from an adult woman who had mild COVID-19 (a few samples of this study predate the infection). Cell type and time point are not known.

The chain combines TRBV4-1 with TRBJ2-7; possible D gene TRBD1, 6 bases. Germline-derived CDR1 and CDR2 are MGHRA and YSYEKL. The CDR3 extends over 17 amino acids. V was pared by 0 bases and J by 1 base, with 16 bases between. The CDR3 coding sequence is TGCGCCAGCAGCCAAGATCAAACAGGGATAGGGTCCTACGAGCAGTACTTC. Translating gives CASSQDQTGIGSYEQYF.

The J gene is TRBJ1-1, the V gene TRBV12-3 or TRBV12-4, with D hard to call. V shed 2 bases and J shed 4 bases, with 11 bases lying between them. This CDR3 is 14 amino acids long. The DNA for the CDR3 is TGTGCCAGCAGTTTAAACGGCTGGGTCACTGAAGCTTTCTTT. This encodes CASSLNGWVTEAFF.

The CDR3, as DNA: TGTGCCAGCAGCCTAGGACTAGATTATGAGCAGTTCTTC. This encodes CASSLGLDYEQFF. The rearrangement uses TRBV11-2 and TRBJ2-1; 7 nucleotides line up with TRBD2. CDR1 is SGHAT, CDR2 FQNNGV, per germline. V shed 5 bases, J shed 8 bases, and the junction held 6 bases outside the gene matches. The length of the CDR3 is 13 residues.

This sequence joins TRBV9 and TRBJ2-5, with 16 bases identical to TRBD2. With V trimmed by 1 base and J by 10 bases, 4 bases remained unmatched. The CDR3 contains 15 residues. The germline V gene encodes CDR1 SGDLS and CDR2 YYNGEE. For the CDR3, the DNA is TGTGCCAGCAGCGTATCAGGGACTAGCGGGGGGGACCAGTACTTC. The encoded protein is CASSVSGTSGGDQYF.

This clonotype was counted only a few times. V and J are TRBV4-1 and TRBJ2-5, with TRBD2 identical over 12 bases. Germline loops: CDR1 MGHRA, CDR2 YSYEKL. Trimming removed 1 base from V and 1 base from J; junction bases left unmatched: 1. The CDR3 extends over 16 amino acids. The chain's CDR3 is CASSQGTSGVQETQYF. The DNA of the CDR3 is TGCGCCAGCAGCCAAGGGACTAGCGGGGTCCAAGAGACCCAGTACTTC.

This chain joins TRBV20-1 and TRBJ2-4; D not certain. CDR1 and CDR2 (germline): DFQATT, SNEGSKA (reference sequence). There are 13 residues in the CDR3. Trimming cost V 1 base and J 0 bases, with 4 bases left between them. The CDR3 region has the DNA TGCAGTGCTAGAGGTTTAGCCAAAAACATTCAGTACTTC. Its translation is CSARGLAKNIQYF.